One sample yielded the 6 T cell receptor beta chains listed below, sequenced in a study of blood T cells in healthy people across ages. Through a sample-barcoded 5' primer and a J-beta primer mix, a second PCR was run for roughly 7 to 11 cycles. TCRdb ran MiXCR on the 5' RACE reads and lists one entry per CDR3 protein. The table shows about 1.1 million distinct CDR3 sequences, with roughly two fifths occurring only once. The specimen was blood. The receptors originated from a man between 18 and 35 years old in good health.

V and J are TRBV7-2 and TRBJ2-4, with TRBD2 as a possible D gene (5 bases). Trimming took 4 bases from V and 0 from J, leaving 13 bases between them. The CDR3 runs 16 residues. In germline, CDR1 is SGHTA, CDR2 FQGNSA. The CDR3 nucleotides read TGTGCCAGCAGCTCAACGTTGAGGGTAGCCAAAAACATTCAGTACTTC. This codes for CASSSTLRVAKNIQYF.

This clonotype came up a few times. The CDR3 region has the DNA TGCAGCTCGAAGGGGCAGGGGGACTATGGCTACACCTTC. Residues: CSSKGQGDYGYTF. This chain connects TRBV20-1 to TRBJ1-2, with 7 bases that match TRBD1. CDR1 and CDR2 from the germline V gene are DFQATT and SNEGSKA (reference sequence). The CDR3 is made up of 13 amino acids.

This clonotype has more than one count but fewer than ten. The CDR3 DNA reads TGTGCCAGCAGCCATCAACAGGGAACCGGGGAGCTGTTTTTT. Its protein product is CASSHQQGTGELFF. The rearrangement uses TRBV3-1 and TRBJ2-2, with D possibly matching TRBD1 (6 bases). The ends were cut back, 3 bases at V and 5 bases at J, with 10 bases in the middle. CDR3 length: 14 residues. Germline CDR1 and CDR2: LGHDT and YNNKEL (reference sequence). Based on the CDR3 plus reference TRBV3-1 and TRBJ2-2, the full variable domain is DTAVSQTPKYLVTQMGNDKSIKCEQNLGHDTMYWYKQDSKKFLKIMFSYNNKELIINETVPNRFSPKSPDKAHLNLHINSLELGDSAVYFCASSHQQGTGELFFGEGSRLTVL.

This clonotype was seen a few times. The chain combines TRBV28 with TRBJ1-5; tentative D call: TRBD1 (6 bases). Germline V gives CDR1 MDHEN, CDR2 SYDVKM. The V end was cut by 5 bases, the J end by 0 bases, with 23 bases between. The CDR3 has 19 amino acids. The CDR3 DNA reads TGTGCCAGCAGTGGCCTTTTCTACAGGGATCCTTATAGCAATCAGCCCCAGCATTTT. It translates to CASSGLFYRDPYSNQPQHF. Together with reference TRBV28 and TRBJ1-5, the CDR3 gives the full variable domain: DVKVTQSSRYLVKRTGEKVFLECVQDMDHENMFWYRQDPGLGLRLIYFSYDVKMKEKGDIPEGYSVSREKKERFSLILESASTNQTSMYLCASSGLFYRDPYSNQPQHFGDGTRLSIL.

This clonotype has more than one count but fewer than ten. In DNA form, the CDR3 reads TGCAGTGCTAGAGCTACCGGGACAGTGTCTGGGGCCAACGTCCTGACTTTC. Translation gives CSARATGTVSGANVLTF. V is TRBV20-1 and J is TRBJ2-6, with 7 bases identical to TRBD1. The germline gives CDR1 DFQATT, CDR2 SNEGSKA (reference sequence). The CDR3 covers 17 residues. The junction had 7 bases not matched to a gene; V was cut back by 1 base and J by 1 base.

In nucleotides, the CDR3 is TGTGCCAGCAGTACGTCCGGGACAGGGTCCTATGGCTACACCTTC. Amino acid sequence: CASSTSGTGSYGYTF. The chain has TRBV6-4 and TRBJ1-2; 9 bases are shared with TRBD1. CDR1 MRHNA and CDR2 SNTAGT come from the germline V gene. The V segment lost 5 bases and the J segment 4 bases; nucleotides outside the gene matches: 8. This CDR3 is 15 amino acids long.